Each of the 3 T cell receptor beta chains below was sequenced from the same sample in a study of blood T cell repertoires in COVID-19. Profiled with immunoSEQ multiplex PCR; TCRdb holds only in-frame clones, not every one. The table lists fewer than 250,000 clones, approximately 91% of them singletons. What was sequenced was peripheral blood. These receptors came from a man aged 25-45 years with acute or convalescent COVID-19.

V is TRBV30 and J is TRBJ2-3; 9 bases agree with TRBD2. The length of the CDR3 is 16 residues. Trimming removed 4 bases from V and 4 bases from J; junction bases left unmatched: 12. In germline, CDR1 is GTSNPN, CDR2 SVGIG (reference sequence). The CDR3 sequence: CAWIVLAGGLPDTQYF. In DNA, the CDR3 is TGTGCCTGGATCGTCTTGGCGGGGGGGCTGCCAGATACGCAGTATTTT.

The chain is built from TRBV5-8 and TRBJ1-1; the D is unclear. Germline-derived CDR1 and CDR2 are SGHTS and YDEGEE. The CDR3 has 14 residues. The ends were cut back, 3 bases at V and 10 bases at J, with 19 bases in the middle. In DNA form, the CDR3 reads TGTGCCAGCAGCTCGTCCGCACAATGGTTATCAGCTTTCTTT. This codes for CASSSSAQWLSAFF.

The gene calls are TRBV7-9 and TRBJ2-1; maybe TRBD2 (6 bases). This CDR3 comprises 13 residues. Germline CDR1 reads SEHNR; CDR2 reads FQNEAQ (reference sequence). V dropped 1 base and J dropped 9 bases, with 10 bases sitting between them. As DNA, the CDR3 is TGTGCCAGCAGCTTAGGGCTAGCGAGTGAGCAGTTCTTC. It translates to CASSLGLASEQFF.